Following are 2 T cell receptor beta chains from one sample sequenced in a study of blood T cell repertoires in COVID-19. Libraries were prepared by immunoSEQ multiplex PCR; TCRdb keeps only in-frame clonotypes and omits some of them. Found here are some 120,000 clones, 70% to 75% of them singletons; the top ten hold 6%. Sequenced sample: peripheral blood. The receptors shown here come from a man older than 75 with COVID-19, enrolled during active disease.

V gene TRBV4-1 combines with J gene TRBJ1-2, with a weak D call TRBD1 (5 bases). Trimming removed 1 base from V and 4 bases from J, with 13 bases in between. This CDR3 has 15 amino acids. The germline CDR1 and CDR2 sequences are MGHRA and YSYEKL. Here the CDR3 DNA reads TGCGCCAGCAGCCAAGTGGCAGGGAACCTCTATGGCTACACCTTC. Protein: CASSQVAGNLYGYTF.

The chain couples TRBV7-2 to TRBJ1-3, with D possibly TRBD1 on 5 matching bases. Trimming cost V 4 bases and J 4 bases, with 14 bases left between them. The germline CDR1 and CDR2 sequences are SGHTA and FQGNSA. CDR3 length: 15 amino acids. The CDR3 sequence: CASSSQGNGGNTIYF. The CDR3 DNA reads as TGTGCCAGCAGCTCGCAGGGAAATGGGGGAAACACCATATATTTT.